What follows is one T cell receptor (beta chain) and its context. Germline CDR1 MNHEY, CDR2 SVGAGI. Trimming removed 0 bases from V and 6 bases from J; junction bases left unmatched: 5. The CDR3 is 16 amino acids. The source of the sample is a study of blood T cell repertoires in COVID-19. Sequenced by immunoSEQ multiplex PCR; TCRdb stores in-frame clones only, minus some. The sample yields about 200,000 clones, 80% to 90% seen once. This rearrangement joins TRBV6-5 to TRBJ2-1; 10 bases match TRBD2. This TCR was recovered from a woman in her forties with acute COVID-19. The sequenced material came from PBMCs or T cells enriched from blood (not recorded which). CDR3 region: CASSYSMRLAGNEQFF. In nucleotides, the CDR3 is TGTGCCAGCAGTTACTCGATGCGACTAGCGGGCAATGAGCAGTTCTTC.